This record concerns one T cell receptor (beta chain) sequence. The CDR3 runs 17 residues. The germline gives CDR1 SGHVS, CDR2 FQNEAQ. V lost 1 base to trimming and J lost 1 base, with 17 bases between them. The data were taken from a study of blood T cell repertoires in COVID-19. Across the whole study: The samples span acute and convalescent COVID-19 from the United States, Italy and Spain. From T cells, B-cell-depleted T cells, or PBMCs came the material, which was cDNA or gDNA.

In the authors' workflow: Amplification from reference gene primers served as the basis for estimated nucleated cell counts. Using immunoSEQ multiplex PCR, the repertoire was profiled, and TCRdb retains in-frame clones only, with some absent. That table gives V, J and clone size, and the DNA gave D and trimming. This sample carries 150,000 to 190,000 clones, 75% to 90% of them seen once, and the ten largest clones take about 15%. The chain combines TRBV7-8 with TRBJ2-7; TRBD2 is a possible D gene (6 bases). The receptor was derived from a woman aged 40-49 years with acute or convalescent COVID-19. Material: peripheral blood. The CDR3: CASSLVWGSGESYEQYF. The CDR3 DNA follows: TGTGCCAGCAGCTTAGTTTGGGGTAGCGGAGAATCCTACGAGCAGTACTTC.